This TCR beta chain derives from a study of blood T cell repertoires in COVID-19 (dated by TCRdb to about 2020). In terms of the full investigation: Samples from collaborators originated in the United States, Italy and Spain and spanned both the acute and convalescent phases of COVID-19. Where available, HLA class I and class II types were taken from metadata supplied by the sample provider and were not determined by assay-based typing. The repertoires were released in a freely available public database meant as a resource for research on the immune response to SARS-CoV-2. Samples came from the ongoing ImmuneRACE study (first 160 participants) plus 1,254 subjects from 6 global collaborators. Sample metadata almost always included a de-identified subject ID, COVID-19 status, age in years and sex. Deeply sampled blood TCRbeta repertoires from subjects exposed to, actively infected with, or recovered from COVID-19 were included in the dataset. The prospective study material was composed of cDNA or gDNA derived from T cells, B-cell-depleted T cells, or PBMCs. The full study reports these points: The quantity of clinical and demographic metadata differed by source and by participant and was supplied without curation.

To note about this clone: Its antigen remains unidentified. It has no much larger one-base neighbor in the sample; base qualities were not kept.

The collaborating institutions used their own protocols to collect whole blood in K2EDTA tubes. For TCRbeta analysis, collaborators shipped samples as frozen whole blood, isolated PBMCs, or DNA extracted from either of those sample types. TCRbeta CDR3 regions were amplified from genomic DNA using the immunoSEQ Assay, a bias-controlled multiplex PCR. Per the authors' processing: The number of nucleated cells in each sample was estimated from the amplification of reference gene primers within the assay. To quantify the absolute abundance of each unique TCRbeta CDR3 rearrangement, sequence reads were collapsed and filtered. For each sample, productive Simpson clonality was calculated as the square root of Simpson's diversity index across productive rearrangements. In TCRdb, the immuneACCESS table is reduced to in-frame sequences with V and J assigned. These tables do not hold every clone; where another copy was compared, an unresolved V gene accounts for under half, and the others remain unexplained. The DNA gave D and trimming, while V, J and clone size come from that table. The sample data list about 120,000 clones, and over 60% of these were observed just once. The ten top clones hold over 6.5% of the sample.

Trimming removed 7 bases from V and 4 bases from J; the gene matches leave 6 bases unexplained. The CDR3 runs 14 residues from the cysteine to the phenylalanine. Of all the DNA, just the CDR3 is kept, 42 bases in frame from base 1. Based on the germline V gene (reference sequence), the CDR1 and CDR2 sequences are SGHKS and YYEKEE. Material for sequencing was peripheral blood. This TCR was sampled from a human donor in a cohort sampled during active COVID-19. The chain is made from TRBV5-5 and TRBJ2-7, with 12 bases matching TRBD2. The CDR3 region has the sequence CASEIGTSGYEQYF. In nucleotide form, the sequence is TGTGCCAGCGAAATCGGGACTAGCGGGTACGAGCAGTACTTC.